What follows is one TCR beta chain and its context. The sample belongs to a study of control samples from healthy donors and cancer patients. Produced via immunoSEQ multiplex PCR; TCRdb's table is partial and in-frame only. The sample includes approximately 140,000 clones, approximately 94% of them seen just once. The CDR3 is made up of 16 amino acids. V lost 1 base, J lost 8 bases, and 12 bases stayed unmatched. CDR1 is SGHTA and CDR2 is FQGNSA in the germline V gene. This chain connects TRBV7-2 to TRBJ2-3; TRBD2 matches at 7 bases. The sequence derives from a man in his forties in good health. Sample: blood. The CDR3 DNA reads TGTGCCAGCAGCTTAGACCGTACTAGCGCGCTTGCTACGCAGTATTTT. This gives the protein CASSLDRTSALATQYF.